This T cell receptor (beta chain) was obtained from a study of blood T cell repertoires in COVID-19. Germline lookup yields CDR1 SGHRS and CDR2 YFSETQ. This CDR3 region has 16 residues. V lost 5 bases and J 0 bases, leaving 17 bases between the germline ends. The assay was immunoSEQ multiplex PCR, and TCRdb's table has in-frame clones only and misses some. The data show 200,000 or so clones, around 86% seen once. The clonotype originates from a woman in her thirties or forties with acute COVID-19. V and J are TRBV5-1 and TRBJ1-1; D is undetermined. The sample comprised PBMCs or T cells enriched from blood (not recorded which). The CDR3 bases are TGCGCCAGCAGATCCGGCGGGCGGGAAATGAACACTGAAGCTTTCTTT. Translated: CASRSGGREMNTEAFF.